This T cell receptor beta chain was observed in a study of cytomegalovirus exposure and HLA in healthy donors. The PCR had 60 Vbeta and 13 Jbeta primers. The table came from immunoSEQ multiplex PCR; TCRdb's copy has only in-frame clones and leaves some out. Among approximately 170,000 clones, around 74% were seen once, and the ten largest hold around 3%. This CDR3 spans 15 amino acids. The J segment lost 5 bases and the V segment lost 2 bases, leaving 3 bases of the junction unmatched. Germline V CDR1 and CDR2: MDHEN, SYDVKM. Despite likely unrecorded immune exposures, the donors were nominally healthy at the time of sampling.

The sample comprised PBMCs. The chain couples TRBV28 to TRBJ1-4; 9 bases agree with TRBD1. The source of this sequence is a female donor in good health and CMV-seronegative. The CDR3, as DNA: TGTGCCAGCAGTTTACTGACAGGGGGAAATGAAAAACTGTTTTTT. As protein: CASSLLTGGNEKLFF. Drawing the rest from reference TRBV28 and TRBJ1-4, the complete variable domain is DVKVTQSSRYLVKRTGEKVFLECVQDMDHENMFWYRQDPGLGLRLIYFSYDVKMKEKGDIPEGYSVSREKKERFSLILESASTNQTSMYLCASSLLTGGNEKLFFGSGTQLSVL.